These 3 T cell receptor beta chains were sequenced from one sample in a study of T cells after yellow fever vaccination. TCRdb ran MiXCR on the 5' RACE reads and lists one entry per CDR3 protein. The sample holds about 130,000 distinct CDR3 sequences; roughly 8.2% are singletons and the top ten take almost 40%. Material: CD8+ T cells sorted from PBMCs, obtained on the day of the yellow fever booster vaccination. The receptor set was obtained from a man aged 18 to 29 who received the YFV17D yellow fever vaccine.

The rearrangement links TRBV29-1 to TRBJ1-2; D remains ambiguous. Germline CDR1 and CDR2: SQVTM and ANQGSEA. This CDR3 spans 12 amino acids. The ends were cut back, 4 bases at V and 6 bases at J, with 12 bases in the middle. In nucleotides, the CDR3 is TGCAGCGTTGTCGATTTTCCCAATGGCTACACCTTC. Translated: CSVVDFPNGYTF.

This clonotype was seen many times. The V and J genes are TRBV7-9 and TRBJ1-6; D is unclear. This CDR3 is built from 12 residues. Trimming removed 5 bases at V and 9 bases at J, with 8 bases between. Looked up from germline, CDR1 is SEHNR and CDR2 is FQNEAQ (reference sequence). CDR3 amino acids: CASSVSGSPLHF. DNA for the CDR3: TGTGCCAGCAGCGTCAGTGGTTCACCCCTCCACTTT.

This clonotype was detected only a few times. The chain couples TRBV5-5 to TRBJ2-5, with a tentative D call TRBD2 (5 bases). This CDR3 is 14 amino acids long. The germline V gene encodes CDR1 SGHKS and CDR2 YYEKEE (reference sequence). Trimming stripped 2 bases from V and 5 bases from J, with 13 bases between. The CDR3 coding sequence is TGTGCCAGCAGCTTCCCGGCTAGCAGGGAGACCCAGTACTTC. Translated: CASSFPASRETQYF.